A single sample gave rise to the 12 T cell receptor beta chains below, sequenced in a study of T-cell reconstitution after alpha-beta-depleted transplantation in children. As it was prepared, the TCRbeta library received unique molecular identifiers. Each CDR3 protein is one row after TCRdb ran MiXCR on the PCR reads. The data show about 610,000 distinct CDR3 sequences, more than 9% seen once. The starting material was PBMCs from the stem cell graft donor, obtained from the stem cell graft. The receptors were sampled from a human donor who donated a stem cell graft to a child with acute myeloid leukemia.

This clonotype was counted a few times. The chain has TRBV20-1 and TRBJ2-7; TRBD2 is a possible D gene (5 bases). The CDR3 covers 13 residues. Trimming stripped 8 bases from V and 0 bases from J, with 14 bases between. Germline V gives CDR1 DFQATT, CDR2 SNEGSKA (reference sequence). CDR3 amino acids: CSTGRAVSYEQYF. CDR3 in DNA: TGCAGTACCGGTCGAGCGGTCTCCTACGAGCAGTACTTC.

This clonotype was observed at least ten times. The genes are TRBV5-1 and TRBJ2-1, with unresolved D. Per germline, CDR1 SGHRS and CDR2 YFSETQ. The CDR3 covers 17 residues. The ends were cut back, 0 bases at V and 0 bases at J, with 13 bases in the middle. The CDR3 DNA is TGCGCCAGCAGCTTGGCCTTTGACGGTAGCTCCTACAATGAGCAGTTCTTC. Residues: CASSLAFDGSSYNEQFF.

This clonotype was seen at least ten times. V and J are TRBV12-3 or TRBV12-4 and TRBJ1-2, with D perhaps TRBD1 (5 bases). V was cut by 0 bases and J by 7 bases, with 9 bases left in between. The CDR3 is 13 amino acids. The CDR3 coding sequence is TGTGCCAGCAGTTTAGCAGGGGTTAGTGGCTACACCTTC. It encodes CASSLAGVSGYTF.

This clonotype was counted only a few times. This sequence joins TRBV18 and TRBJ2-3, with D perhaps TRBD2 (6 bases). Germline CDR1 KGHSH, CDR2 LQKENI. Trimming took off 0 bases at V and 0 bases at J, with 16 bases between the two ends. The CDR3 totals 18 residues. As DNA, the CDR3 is TGTGCCAGCTCACCACCGAATGGAGGGTCCTTTAGCACAGATACGCAGTATTTT. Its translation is CASSPPNGGSFSTDTQYF. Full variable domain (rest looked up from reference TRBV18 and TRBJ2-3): NAGVMQNPRHLVRRRGQEARLRCSPMKGHSHVYWYRQLPEEGLKFMVYLQKENIIDESGMPKERFSAEFPKEGPSILRIQQVVRGDSAAYFCASSPPNGGSFSTDTQYFGPGTRLTVL.

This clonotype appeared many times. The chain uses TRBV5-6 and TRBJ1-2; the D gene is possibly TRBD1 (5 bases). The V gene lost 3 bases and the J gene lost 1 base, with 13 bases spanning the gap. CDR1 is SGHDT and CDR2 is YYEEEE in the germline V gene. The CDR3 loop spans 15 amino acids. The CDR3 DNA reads TGTGCCAGCAGCTCTCCGGGACGGAGTAACTATGGCTACACCTTC. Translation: CASSSPGRSNYGYTF.

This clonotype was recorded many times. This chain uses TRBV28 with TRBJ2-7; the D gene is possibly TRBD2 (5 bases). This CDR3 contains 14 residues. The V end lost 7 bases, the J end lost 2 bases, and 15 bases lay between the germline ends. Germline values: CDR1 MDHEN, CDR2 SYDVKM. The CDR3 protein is CASTSISGAYEQYF. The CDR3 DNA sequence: TGTGCCAGCACCTCCATTTCCGGGGCCTACGAGCAGTACTTC.

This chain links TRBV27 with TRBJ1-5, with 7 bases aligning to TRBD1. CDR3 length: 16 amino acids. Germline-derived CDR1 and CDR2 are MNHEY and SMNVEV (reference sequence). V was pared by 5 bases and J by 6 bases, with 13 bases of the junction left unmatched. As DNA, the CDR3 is TGTGCCAGCAGTCCTCGACAGGGTTCCCTCCCTCAGCCCCAGCATTTT. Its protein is CASSPRQGSLPQPQHF.

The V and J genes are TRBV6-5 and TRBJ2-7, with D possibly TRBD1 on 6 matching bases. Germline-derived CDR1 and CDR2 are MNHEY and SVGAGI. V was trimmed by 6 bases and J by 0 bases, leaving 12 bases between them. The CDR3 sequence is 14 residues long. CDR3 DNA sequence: TGTGCCAGCAGCTACCGGGACAACTCCTACGAGCAGTACTTC. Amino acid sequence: CASSYRDNSYEQYF.

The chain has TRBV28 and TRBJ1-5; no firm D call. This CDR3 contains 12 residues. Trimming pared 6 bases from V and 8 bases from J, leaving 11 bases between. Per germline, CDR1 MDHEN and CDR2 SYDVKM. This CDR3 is CASRPNREPQHF. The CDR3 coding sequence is TGTGCCAGCAGGCCTAATAGGGAGCCCCAGCATTTT.

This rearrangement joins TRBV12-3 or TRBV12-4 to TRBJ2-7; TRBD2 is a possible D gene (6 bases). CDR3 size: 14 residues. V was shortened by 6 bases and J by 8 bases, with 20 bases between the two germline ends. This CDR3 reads CASSSGTGVRKQYF. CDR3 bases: TGTGCCAGCAGCTCCGGGACTGGGGTGAGAAAGCAGTACTTC.

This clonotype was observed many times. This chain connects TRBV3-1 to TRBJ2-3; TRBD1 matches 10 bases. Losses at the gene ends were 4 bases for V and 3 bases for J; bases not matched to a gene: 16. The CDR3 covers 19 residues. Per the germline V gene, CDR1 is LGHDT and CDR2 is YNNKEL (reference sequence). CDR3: CASSPPTGGKVVGTDTQYF. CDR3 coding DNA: TGTGCCAGCAGCCCACCGACAGGGGGCAAGGTTGTAGGAACAGATACGCAGTATTTT.

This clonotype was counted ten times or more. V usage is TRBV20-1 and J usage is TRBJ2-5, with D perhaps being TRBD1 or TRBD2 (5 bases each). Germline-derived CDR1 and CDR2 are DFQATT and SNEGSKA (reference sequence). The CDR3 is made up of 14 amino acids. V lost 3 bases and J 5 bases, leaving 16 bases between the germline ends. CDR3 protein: CSASITSRGETQYF. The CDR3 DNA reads TGCAGTGCTAGCATCACTAGTAGGGGTGAGACCCAGTACTTC.